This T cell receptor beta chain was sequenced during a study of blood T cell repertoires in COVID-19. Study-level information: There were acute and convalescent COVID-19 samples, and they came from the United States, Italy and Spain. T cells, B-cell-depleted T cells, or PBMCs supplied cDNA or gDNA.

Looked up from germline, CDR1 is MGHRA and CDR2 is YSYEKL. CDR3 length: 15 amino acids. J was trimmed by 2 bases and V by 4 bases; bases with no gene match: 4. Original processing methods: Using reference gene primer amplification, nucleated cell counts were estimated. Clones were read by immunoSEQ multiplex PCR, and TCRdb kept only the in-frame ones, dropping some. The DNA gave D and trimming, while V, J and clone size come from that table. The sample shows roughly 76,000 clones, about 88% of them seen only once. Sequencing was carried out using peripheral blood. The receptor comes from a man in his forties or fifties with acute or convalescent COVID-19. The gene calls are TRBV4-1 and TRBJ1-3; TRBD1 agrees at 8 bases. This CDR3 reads CASSLGQGTGNTIYF. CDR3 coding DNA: TGCGCCAGCAGCCTAGGACAGGGCACTGGAAACACCATATATTTT.